This is a list of T cell receptor beta chains from one sample in a study of blood T cell repertoires in COVID-19. The method was immunoSEQ multiplex PCR; TCRdb's version includes in-frame clones alone and lacks a portion of them. The repertoire holds some 14,000 clones, with nearly 90% as singletons. What was sequenced was peripheral blood. Every receptor here comes from a human donor with active COVID-19. The donor label of this sample is uncertain. Each CDR3 is given with its conserved first and last residue. Fields, in order: clone size, D gene, J gene, V gene, CDR3 protein, CDR3 DNA. D genes are given only for firm matches. The size of a clone is reported for some rows only, either as once, few or many, or as a class for expanded clones.

NA	TRBD2	TRBJ2-7	TRBV6-1	CASSGGVTSGAGYEQYF	TGTGCCAGCAGTGGTGGGGTGACTAGCGGGGCAGGATACGAGCAGTACTTC
few	TRBD1	TRBJ1-1	TRBV4-1	CASSLGQGGFMNTEAFF	TGCGCCAGCAGCCTAGGACAGGGCGGTTTTATGAACACTGAAGCTTTCTTT
NA	NA	TRBJ1-4	TRBV18	CASSTRRGEKLFF	TGTGCCAGCTCAACCCGACGGGGTGAAAAACTGTTTTTT
NA	NA	TRBJ2-3	TRBV9	CASSVGSGLTDTQYF	TGTGCCAGCAGCGTAGGGAGCGGACTCACAGATACGCAGTATTTT
NA	TRBD1	TRBJ2-7	TRBV3-1/TRBV3-2	CASSQWGQGAYEQYF	TGTGCCAGCAGCCAATGGGGACAGGGGGCTTACGAGCAGTACTTC
NA	NA	TRBJ1-6	TRBV11-3	CASSSGSGDNSPLHF	TGTGCCAGCAGCTCCGGGTCGGGGGATAATTCACCCCTCCACTTT
NA	TRBD1	TRBJ2-1	TRBV6-2/TRBV6-3	CASSYGQDRVSNEQFF	TGTGCCAGCAGTTACGGGCAGGACAGGGTTAGCAATGAGCAGTTCTTC
NA	NA	TRBJ2-5	TRBV7-8	CASSHLFSVGEETQYF	TGTGCCAGCAGCCATTTATTTAGCGTCGGAGAAGAGACCCAGTACTTC
NA	TRBD1	TRBJ1-5	TRBV6-2/TRBV6-3	CASSKPGQAYSNQPQHF	TGTGCCAGCAGTAAACCCGGACAGGCGTATAGCAATCAGCCCCAGCATTTT
NA	NA	TRBJ2-2	TRBV6-1	CASSDRWNTGELFF	TGTGCCAGCAGTGACAGGTGGAACACCGGGGAGCTGTTTTTT
few	NA	TRBJ2-2	TRBV9	CASSVASRGTGELFF	TGTGCCAGCAGCGTAGCCAGTCGGGGGACCGGGGAGCTGTTTTTT
NA	TRBD2	TRBJ2-2	TRBV6-5	CASSLTSGGAGELFF	TGTGCCAGCAGCCTGACTAGCGGGGGGGCCGGGGAGCTGTTTTTT
NA	TRBD1	TRBJ2-6	TRBV7-9	CASSFRDRGSGANVLTF	TGTGCCAGCAGCTTCCGGGACAGGGGCTCTGGGGCCAACGTCCTGACTTTC
NA	TRBD2	TRBJ2-2	TRBV7-6	CASSSIMGLAVGELFF	TGTGCCAGCAGCTCGATCATGGGACTAGCGGTAGGGGAGCTGTTTTTT
NA	TRBD2	TRBJ2-5	TRBV9	CASSVERGVGETQYF	TGTGCCAGCAGCGTAGAACGGGGGGTGGGAGAGACCCAGTACTTC
NA	NA	TRBJ2-2	TRBV5-1	CASSLVGGEAGELFF	TGCGCCAGCAGCTTGGTTGGAGGGGAAGCCGGGGAGCTGTTTTTT
NA	TRBD1	TRBJ1-3	TRBV5-4	CASSSPDRAAGNTIYF	TGTGCCAGCAGCTCCCCCGACAGGGCCGCTGGAAACACCATATATTTT
NA	TRBD1	TRBJ1-1	TRBV5-5	CASSLEQGLAEAFF	TGTGCCAGCAGCTTGGAACAGGGGCTCGCTGAAGCTTTCTTT
NA	NA	TRBJ1-5	TRBV7-2	CASSPQGSNQPQHF	TGTGCCAGCAGCCCCCAGGGTAGCAATCAGCCCCAGCATTTT
NA	NA	TRBJ2-3	TRBV5-1	CASSDAGLTDTQYF	TGCGCCAGCAGCGATGCGGGACTCACAGATACGCAGTATTTT
NA	TRBD1	TRBJ2-2	TRBV9	CASSETYRGRVTGELFF	TGTGCCAGCAGCGAGACTTACAGGGGGCGGGTCACCGGGGAGCTGTTTTTT
NA	TRBD1	TRBJ1-5	TRBV4-1	CASSHKTTGGNQPQHF	TGCGCCAGCAGCCACAAAACCACAGGGGGCAATCAGCCCCAGCATTTT
NA	NA	TRBJ2-2	TRBV6-6	CASSASSVTGELFF	TGTGCCAGCAGTGCCTCATCGGTCACCGGGGAGCTGTTTTTT
NA	NA	TRBJ1-6	TRBV27	CASSLRAGRNSPLHF	TGTGCCAGCAGTTTAAGGGCAGGGCGTAATTCACCCCTCCACTTT
NA	TRBD1	TRBJ2-2	TRBV9	CASSATGGTGELFF	TGTGCCAGCAGCGCCACAGGGGGGACCGGGGAGCTGTTTTTT
once	NA	TRBJ2-7	TRBV11-3	CASSQNAGLSSEQYF	TGTGCCAGCAGCCAAAATGCCGGACTGTCATCCGAGCAGTACTTC
NA	TRBD1	TRBJ2-7	TRBV7-9	CASSLEGTANYEQYF	TGTGCCAGTAGCTTAGAAGGGACAGCGAACTACGAGCAGTACTTC
NA	NA	TRBJ2-3	TRBV24-1	CATSDPSTDTQYF	TGTGCCACCAGTGATCCCAGTACAGATACGCAGTATTTT
once	TRBD2	TRBJ2-5	TRBV6-5	CASIGERGTQETQYF	TGTGCCAGCATAGGGGAGCGGGGGACCCAAGAGACCCAGTACTTC
NA	NA	TRBJ1-5	TRBV7-2	CASSLRTGSNQPQHF	TGTGCCAGCAGCCTAAGGACGGGGAGCAATCAGCCCCAGCATTTT
NA	TRBD2	TRBJ2-3	TRBV5-1	CASSMGLAGGRDTQYF	TGCGCCAGCAGCATGGGACTAGCGGGGGGTAGAGATACGCAGTATTTT
NA	NA	TRBJ2-7	TRBV5-1	CASSLGDRPYEQYF	TGCGCCAGCAGCTTGGGAGACAGACCCTACGAGCAGTACTTC
NA	NA	TRBJ1-3	TRBV5-4	CASSLSQDSGNTIYF	TGTGCCAGCAGCTTGAGCCAAGACTCTGGAAACACCATATATTTT
NA	NA	TRBJ2-7	TRBV6-5	CASSLQGYEQYF	TGTGCCAGCAGCCTACAGGGCTACGAGCAGTACTTC
NA	TRBD1	TRBJ2-7	TRBV6-5	CASIDRGKREQYF	TGTGCCAGCATCGACAGGGGAAAGCGCGAGCAGTACTTC
once	TRBD1	TRBJ2-3	TRBV9	CASSVHGQGGGPLTDTQYF	TGTGCCAGCAGCGTACACGGACAAGGGGGCGGTCCTCTTACAGATACGCAGTATTTT
NA	NA	TRBJ2-1	TRBV5-6	CASSVAGPKNEQFF	TGTGCCAGCAGCGTCGCGGGGCCAAAGAATGAGCAGTTCTTC
NA	NA	TRBJ2-3	TRBV7-2	CASLPGVSSDTQYF	TGTGCCAGCCTACCCGGGGTTAGTTCAGATACGCAGTATTTT
NA	NA	TRBJ1-6	TRBV3-1/TRBV3-2	CASSPSKNSPLHF	TGTGCCAGCAGCCCCTCTAAAAATTCACCCCTCCACTTT
NA	NA	TRBJ1-5	TRBV7-2	CASSLRSSLSNQPQHF	TGTGCCAGCAGCTTGCGTAGCTCACTAAGCAATCAGCCCCAGCATTTT
once	TRBD1	TRBJ2-7	TRBV5-5	CASSSRQGLEQYF	TGTGCCAGCAGCTCCCGACAGGGCCTTGAGCAGTACTTC
NA	NA	TRBJ2-3	TRBV2	CASSVEGGSTDTQYF	TGTGCCAGCAGTGTGGAGGGGGGGAGCACAGATACGCAGTATTTT
once	TRBD2	TRBJ2-3	TRBV9	CASSPRGSGGANTQYF	TGTGCCAGCAGCCCCCGGGGAAGCGGGGGGGCAAATACGCAGTATTTT
NA	NA	TRBJ2-5	TRBV19	CASSDAGPETQYF	TGTGCCAGTAGTGATGCAGGGCCAGAGACCCAGTACTTC
NA	TRBD1	TRBJ2-7	TRBV5-6	CASSLRDRGEQYF	TGTGCCAGCAGCCTCCGGGACAGGGGCGAGCAGTACTTC
once	TRBD1	TRBJ1-1	TRBV5-8	CASSLQGSGYSTEAFF	TGTGCCAGCAGCCTACAGGGGTCGGGATATTCCACTGAAGCTTTCTTT
once	NA	TRBJ1-2	TRBV15	CATSRDSDTVYGYTF	TGTGCCACCAGCAGAGATTCGGACACGGTCTATGGCTACACCTTC
NA	NA	TRBJ2-5	TRBV28	CASSPALGQETQYF	TGTGCCAGCAGCCCTGCCCTGGGCCAGGAGACCCAGTACTTC